One sample yielded the 32 T cell receptor beta chains listed below, sequenced in a study of cytomegalovirus exposure and HLA in healthy donors. PCR used 60 Vbeta primers and 13 Jbeta primers. TCRdb's copy holds only in-frame clones and misses some; the assay was immunoSEQ multiplex PCR. In the table there are under 70,000 clones, more than 65% of which are singletons. The sequenced material came from PBMCs. The receptors shown here come from a man aged 35-49 years in good health and CMV-seropositive.

The chain carries TRBV10-2 and TRBJ1-1; TRBD1 agrees at 7 bases. The CDR3 runs 14 residues. Germline values: CDR1 WSHSY, CDR2 SAAADI. J was trimmed by 5 bases and V by 3 bases; bases with no gene match: 6. CDR3 sequence (DNA): TGCGCCAGCAGTGACACAGGGGAAGGGACTGAAGCTTTCTTT. This translates into CASSDTGEGTEAFF.

The V call is TRBV5-1, the J call TRBJ1-4; tentatively, D is TRBD1 (6 bases). V was shortened by 1 base and J by 8 bases, with 18 bases between the two germline ends. Germline CDR1 and CDR2: SGHRS and YFSETQ. This CDR3 spans 16 amino acids. CDR3 region: CASSLTPGIRGEKLFF. The CDR3 region has the DNA TGCGCCAGCAGCTTGACCCCAGGGATAAGGGGGGAAAAACTGTTTTTT.

The chain couples TRBV30 to TRBJ1-1, with D unresolved. V dropped 3 bases and J dropped 4 bases, with 12 bases sitting between them. Germline V lookup: CDR1 GTSNPN, CDR2 SVGIG (reference sequence). This CDR3 has 13 amino acids. In nucleotides, the CDR3 is TGTGCCTGGAGCGCCGATGTCGGCACTGAAGCTTTCTTT. Its protein is CAWSADVGTEAFF.

This chain joins TRBV4-1 and TRBJ2-1, with TRBD1 identical over 9 bases. The V gene end was trimmed by 5 bases and the J gene end by 1 base; junction bases not matched to a gene: 6. In germline, CDR1 is MGHRA, CDR2 YSYEKL. The CDR3 has 16 amino acids. CDR3: CASSDQQGASYNEQFF. CDR3 in DNA: TGCGCCAGCAGCGATCAACAGGGGGCTTCCTACAATGAGCAGTTCTTC.

The rearrangement joins TRBV29-1 to TRBJ2-1, with 13 bases aligning to TRBD2. The V segment lost 7 bases and the J segment 7 bases; nucleotides outside the gene matches: 13. CDR1 and CDR2 from the germline V gene are SQVTM and ANQGSEA. The CDR3 covers 16 residues. The CDR3: CSASRLAGGLTNEQFF. The CDR3, as DNA: TGCAGCGCTTCTCGACTAGCGGGGGGTCTAACAAATGAGCAGTTCTTC.

In this sample, this clone turned up a few times. J is TRBJ1-1 and V is TRBV18, with TRBD1 identical over 8 bases. The CDR3 has 13 residues. Germline trimming cut 4 bases from V and 10 bases from J; bases unmatched to any gene: 8. The germline gives CDR1 KGHSH, CDR2 LQKENI. The chain's CDR3 is CASSLDRGRGAFF. For the CDR3, the DNA is TGTGCCAGCTCACTCGACAGGGGTCGGGGAGCTTTCTTT.

On this clone: A read error may account for a junction end that differs from germline. The chain employs TRBV5-1 and TRBJ2-2, with TRBD1 identical over 7 bases. Germline V CDR1 and CDR2: SGHRS, YFSETQ. The CDR3 sequence is 18 residues long. CDR3 nucleotides: TGCGCCAGCAGCTACCAGGGTTCGACAGGGAAGAACACCCGGGAGCTGTTTTTT. Encoded protein: CASSYQGSTGKNTRELFF.

This clone was detected only a few times. The chain couples TRBV19 to TRBJ1-2, with unresolved D. V dropped 8 bases and J dropped 4 bases, with 14 bases sitting between them. Germline values: CDR1 LNHDA, CDR2 SQIVND (reference sequence). This CDR3 is 13 amino acids long. The CDR3 is CASVGRLGYGYTF. CDR3 sequence (DNA): TGTGCCAGTGTAGGCAGGCTGGGCTATGGCTACACCTTC. The variable domain in full, completed from reference TRBV19 and TRBJ1-2, reads DGGITQSPKYLFRKEGQNVTLSCEQNLNHDAMYWYRQDPGQGLRLIYYSQIVNDFQKGDIAEGYSVSREKKESFPLTVTSAQKNPTAFYLCASVGRLGYGYTFGSGTRLTVV.

The chain is built from TRBV5-1 and TRBJ2-7; maybe TRBD2 (6 bases). The ends were cut back, 5 bases at V and 3 bases at J, with 12 bases in the middle. The CDR3 is 13 residues long. From germline, CDR1 is SGHRS and CDR2 YFSETQ. Here the CDR3 reads CASSAQAGYEQYF. CDR3 DNA: TGCGCCAGCAGTGCACAAGCGGGCTACGAGCAGTACTTC.

This clone was observed a handful of times. The CDR3 nucleotides read TGTGCCAGCAGTCAACAGGGAACTGGAAACACCATATATTTT. It codes for CASSQQGTGNTIYF. The chain carries TRBV6-5 and TRBJ1-3, with D possibly TRBD1 on 6 matching bases. CDR1 is MNHEY and CDR2 is SVGAGI in the germline V gene. The CDR3 is made up of 14 amino acids. The V end lost 5 bases, the J end lost 2 bases, and 10 bases lay between the germline ends.

This chain joins TRBV15 and TRBJ1-6; maybe TRBD1 (6 bases). With 4 bases removed from V and 6 bases from J, the gap between germline ends came to 16 bases. Germline V gene sequence: CDR1 LNHNV, CDR2 YYDKDF (reference sequence). This CDR3 contains 16 residues. The CDR3 region has the DNA TGTGCCACCAGCACCTACTCCCGACAGGTTAATTCACCCCTCCACTTT. The encoded protein is CATSTYSRQVNSPLHF.

The chain couples TRBV6-5 to TRBJ1-2; D gene ambiguous. The CDR3 length is 14 residues. V lost 2 bases to trimming and J lost 4 bases, with 11 bases between them. CDR1 and CDR2 from the germline V gene are MNHEY and SVGAGI. CDR3 nucleotide sequence: TGTGCCAGCAGTTACCATGAGGGCACCTATGGCTACACCTTC. Protein sequence: CASSYHEGTYGYTF.

Only a few counts were recorded for this clone. The chain uses TRBV7-2 and TRBJ2-3; no clear D. V was shortened by 4 bases and J by 3 bases, with 8 bases between the two germline ends. The CDR3 is made up of 13 amino acids. Germline V CDR1 and CDR2: SGHTA, FQGNSA. CDR3 amino acids: CASSSQATDTQYF. CDR3 nucleotides: TGTGCCAGCAGCTCTCAAGCTACAGATACGCAGTATTTT.

This clone was seen more than once but under ten times. CDR3 residues: CASSRTNNYEQYF. The CDR3 nucleotides are TGTGCCAGCAGCCGGACTAACAACTACGAGCAGTACTTC. The rearrangement links TRBV13 to TRBJ2-7, with D maybe TRBD2 (6 bases). The CDR3 extends over 13 amino acids. CDR1 and CDR2 (germline): PRHDT, FYEKMQ (reference sequence). V lost 5 bases and J lost 3, with 11 bases in between.

V gene TRBV30 combines with J gene TRBJ1-5; D remains unclear. The CDR3 spans 13 residues. The V gene lost 3 bases and the J gene lost 3 bases, with 9 bases spanning the gap. Germline CDR1 GTSNPN, CDR2 SVGIG (reference sequence). CDR3 bases: TGTGCCTGGAGCCCTGAGTTCAATCAGCCCCAGCATTTT. Amino acids: CAWSPEFNQPQHF.

Only a few counts were recorded for this clone. The chain recombines TRBV11-1 with TRBJ1-1, with D tentatively TRBD1 (6 bases). Germline V gene data show CDR1 as SGHAT and CDR2 as FQDESV (reference sequence). Trimming stripped 5 bases from V and 2 bases from J, with 12 bases between. The CDR3 runs to 14 residues. The chain's CDR3 is CASSPQQGNTEAFF. CDR3 DNA: TGTGCCAGCAGCCCACAACAGGGAAACACTGAAGCTTTCTTT.

This chain links TRBV5-5 with TRBJ2-5; 11 nucleotides line up with TRBD2. Germline V gene lookup returns CDR1 SGHKS and CDR2 YYEKEE (reference sequence). There are 15 residues in the CDR3. V lost 0 bases to trimming and J lost 5 bases; unmatched junction nucleotides: 3. CDR3: CASSLGLAGFETQYF. The DNA for the CDR3 is TGTGCCAGCAGCTTGGGACTAGCGGGGTTTGAGACCCAGTACTTC.

The chain carries TRBV19 and TRBJ1-3; maybe TRBD1 (5 bases). Trimming took 4 bases from V and 2 from J, leaving 9 bases between them. The CDR3 length is 14 residues. Germline V gene lookup returns CDR1 LNHDA and CDR2 SQIVND (reference sequence). This CDR3 is CASSTPRAGNTIYF. The CDR3 bases are TGTGCCAGTAGTACCCCCAGGGCTGGAAACACCATATATTTT.

This clone turned up a few times. The chain couples TRBV2 to TRBJ1-5; TRBD1 agrees at 8 bases. CDR3 size: 15 residues. Trimming at V came to 5 bases and at J to 6 bases, leaving 9 bases not matched to a gene. Germline values: CDR1 SNHLY, CDR2 FYNNEI. The CDR3 here is CASSPAGGLGQPQHF. Here the CDR3 DNA reads TGTGCCAGCAGTCCCGCAGGGGGCTTGGGTCAGCCCCAGCATTTT.

V usage is TRBV30 and J usage is TRBJ2-3, with 14 positions matching TRBD2. Losses at the gene ends were 4 bases for V and 5 bases for J; bases not matched to a gene: 8. CDR1 is GTSNPN and CDR2 is SVGIG in the germline V gene (reference sequence). The CDR3 length is 16 residues. The CDR3 DNA follows: TGTGCCTGGAACCTAGGGACTAGCGGGGGTATAGATACGCAGTATTTT. Amino acids: CAWNLGTSGGIDTQYF.

The CDR3 reads CSVEKGTGASTEAFF. The DNA of the CDR3 is TGCAGCGTTGAAAAGGGGACAGGGGCCAGCACTGAAGCTTTCTTT. V gene TRBV29-1 combines with J gene TRBJ1-1; 10 bases agree with TRBD1. The CDR3 contains 15 residues. J gave up 4 bases and V 2 bases, and 7 bases lay outside the gene matches. Germline V gene lookup returns CDR1 SQVTM and CDR2 ANQGSEA.

The CDR3 DNA follows: TGTGCCAGCAGTACAGTAACTGGGGCCAACGTCCTGACTTTC. Its translation is CASSTVTGANVLTF. V usage is TRBV5-8 and J usage is TRBJ2-6; D gene unclear. V lost 5 bases, J lost 2 bases, and 8 bases lay in between. The CDR3 is 14 amino acids. Per germline, CDR1 SGHTS and CDR2 YDEGEE.

In regard to this clone: This specimen includes other DNA sequences encoding the same CDR3. CDR3 in amino acids: CSVGSSTEAFF. The CDR3 region has the DNA TGCAGCGTTGGCTCCAGCACTGAAGCTTTCTTT. The V gene is TRBV29-1, the J gene TRBJ1-1; unclear D gene. V was pared by 4 bases and J by 4 bases, with 7 bases between. Germline CDR1 and CDR2: SQVTM and ANQGSEA. The length of the CDR3 is 11 residues.

The rearrangement joins TRBV6-1 to TRBJ2-5; D is unclear. V gave up 6 bases and J gave up 1 base, with 12 bases separating them. This CDR3 spans 14 amino acids. Germline CDR1 is MNHNS and CDR2 is SASEGT. The CDR3 loop is CASSQNQAQETQYF. CDR3 coding DNA: TGTGCCAGCAGCCAGAACCAGGCCCAAGAGACCCAGTACTTC.

The V gene is TRBV6-5, the J gene TRBJ2-3; D possibly corresponds to TRBD2 (7 bases). The ends were cut back, 5 bases at V and 2 bases at J, with 14 bases in the middle. CDR3 length equals 15 residues. Germline V gene data show CDR1 as MNHEY and CDR2 as SVGAGI. In DNA, the CDR3 is TGTGCCAGCAGTCTTCGGCGGGGGCCCACAGATACGCAGTATTTT. Amino acids: CASSLRRGPTDTQYF.

The rearrangement links TRBV6-5 to TRBJ1-2; 9 positions agree with TRBD1. CDR1 MNHEY and CDR2 SVGAGI come from the germline V gene. The CDR3 length is 12 residues. The trim removed 6 bases at V and 8 bases at J, leaving 4 bases unmatched. CDR3 sequence: CASSRTGDGYTF. The CDR3 DNA is TGTGCCAGCAGCCGGACAGGGGACGGCTACACCTTC.

The chain is built from TRBV7-2 and TRBJ1-5; 11 bases fit TRBD1. The CDR3 is made up of 15 amino acids. The V gene's germline CDR1 is SGHTA and CDR2 FQGNSA. J lost 6 bases, V lost 5 bases, and 6 bases had no gene match. Written as DNA, the CDR3 is TGTGCCAGCAGCCTCCGGGACAGGGGGGGTCAGCCCCAGCATTTT. It encodes CASSLRDRGGQPQHF.

V usage is TRBV6-5 and J usage is TRBJ1-2; possible D gene TRBD1, 6 bases. V was shortened by 5 bases and J by 0 bases, with 13 bases between the two germline ends. The germline V gene has CDR1 MNHEY and CDR2 SVGAGI. CDR3 length: 15 residues. The CDR3 loop reads CASSLQGQANYGYTF. CDR3 nucleotide sequence: TGTGCCAGCAGTCTACAGGGCCAAGCTAACTATGGCTACACCTTC.

This clone appeared a few times. The chain couples TRBV2 to TRBJ2-2; perhaps TRBD2 as D (6 bases). Trimming removed 4 bases at V and 2 bases at J, with 11 bases between. The CDR3 has 15 residues. Germline loops: CDR1 SNHLY, CDR2 FYNNEI. CDR3 DNA: TGTGCCAGCAGTGCCATTACTAGCAACACCGGGGAGCTGTTTTTT. As protein: CASSAITSNTGELFF.

V and J are TRBV6-5 and TRBJ2-3; TRBD2 matches 9 bases. This CDR3 has 13 amino acids. Germline loops: CDR1 MNHEY, CDR2 SVGAGI. The V gene end was trimmed by 8 bases and the J gene end by 3 bases; junction bases not matched to a gene: 3. The CDR3: CASLAGETDTQYF. The CDR3 nucleotides are TGTGCCAGCTTAGCGGGGGAGACAGATACGCAGTATTTT.

Worth noting for this clone: The junction departs from the called germline gene at one end, perhaps through a read error. This rearrangement joins TRBV2 to TRBJ1-6; D is ambiguous. The CDR3 extends over 14 amino acids. CDR1 is SNHLY and CDR2 is FYNNEI in the germline V gene. Written as DNA, the CDR3 is TGTGCCAGCAGTGGGCAGGTTGATAATTCATCCCTCCACTTT. This translates into CASSGQVDNSSLHF.

The chain joins TRBV5-1 to TRBJ1-6; no clear D gene. The CDR3 spans 16 residues. The V gene's germline CDR1 is SGHRS and CDR2 YFSETQ. The germline V and J ends were trimmed by 0 bases and 9 bases, with 16 bases remaining between them. CDR3 nucleotides: TGCGCCAGCAGCTTGGCCGGAACAGCCTTAACTTCACCCCTCCACTTT. It is translated as CASSLAGTALTSPLHF.